A selection of T cell receptor beta chains follows, all from one sample in a study of blood T cell repertoires in COVID-19. Profiled with immunoSEQ multiplex PCR; TCRdb holds only in-frame clones, not every one. The sample yields approximately 340,000 clones, approximately 82% seen once. Sequenced sample: peripheral blood. The receptor source for this set is a man aged 30 to 39 with active or convalescent COVID-19. Both conserved end residues are part of each CDR3. The order of the fields is CDR3 protein, CDR3 DNA, J gene, D gene, clone size, V gene. A D gene is named only where the DNA matches it firmly. Expanded clones get a size class; other rows say once, few or many, or leave the size out.

CDR3 protein: CASSRGTVEAFF; CDR3 DNA: TGTGCCAGCAGCCGGGGGACAGTTGAAGCTTTCTTT; J gene: TRBJ1-1; D gene: -; clone size: -; V gene: TRBV12-1
CDR3 protein: CASRGGTELYGYTF; CDR3 DNA: TGCGCCAGCAGAGGCGGGACAGAATTATATGGCTACACCTTC; J gene: TRBJ1-2; D gene: TRBD1; clone size: -; V gene: TRBV5-1
CDR3 protein: CASRIGGGLTGELFF; CDR3 DNA: TGTGCCAGCAGGATTGGGGGGGGGCTGACCGGGGAGCTGTTTTTT; J gene: TRBJ2-2; D gene: -; clone size: once; V gene: TRBV6-5
CDR3 protein: CASSYTSVSSYNEQFF; CDR3 DNA: TGCGCCAGCAGCTATACTAGCGTTAGCTCCTACAATGAGCAGTTCTTC; J gene: TRBJ2-1; D gene: TRBD2; clone size: -; V gene: TRBV5-1
CDR3 protein: CASSEGLATGELFF; CDR3 DNA: TGTGCCAGCAGCGAGGGACTAGCCACCGGGGAGCTGTTTTTT; J gene: TRBJ2-2; D gene: TRBD2; clone size: -; V gene: TRBV3-1/TRBV3-2
CDR3 protein: CASFRGGYNEQFF; CDR3 DNA: TGTGCCAGCTTTAGGGGGGGCTACAATGAGCAGTTCTTC; J gene: TRBJ2-1; D gene: -; clone size: -; V gene: TRBV2
CDR3 protein: CASSTGPSGSTDTQYF; CDR3 DNA: TGTGCCAGCAGCACAGGGCCTAGCGGGAGCACAGATACGCAGTATTTT; J gene: TRBJ2-3; D gene: TRBD2; clone size: -; V gene: TRBV9
CDR3 protein: CASSLLSGGTEAFF; CDR3 DNA: TGTGCCAGCAGCCTCCTCTCGGGGGGCACTGAAGCTTTCTTT; J gene: TRBJ1-1; D gene: -; clone size: -; V gene: TRBV13
CDR3 protein: CASSRGQGVNTEAFF; CDR3 DNA: TGCGCCAGCAGCCGCGGACAGGGGGTAAACACTGAAGCTTTCTTT; J gene: TRBJ1-1; D gene: TRBD1; clone size: -; V gene: TRBV4-1
CDR3 protein: CTSSQRTRGYNEQFF; CDR3 DNA: TGCACCAGCAGCCAACGGACTAGGGGATACAATGAGCAGTTCTTC; J gene: TRBJ2-1; D gene: -; clone size: -; V gene: TRBV1
CDR3 protein: CACKRGDNSPLHF; CDR3 DNA: TGTGCCTGCAAACGGGGAGATAATTCACCCCTCCACTTT; J gene: TRBJ1-6; D gene: -; clone size: -; V gene: TRBV30
CDR3 protein: CASRQGLSGNTIYF; CDR3 DNA: TGCGCTAGCCGGCAGGGACTCTCTGGAAACACCATATATTTT; J gene: TRBJ1-3; D gene: -; clone size: -; V gene: TRBV5-4
CDR3 protein: CASSTSNIQGIYGYTF; CDR3 DNA: TGTGCCAGCAGCACATCTAACATCCAGGGAATCTATGGCTACACCTTC; J gene: TRBJ1-2; D gene: -; clone size: -; V gene: TRBV7-9
CDR3 protein: CASSFRRDTEAFF; CDR3 DNA: TGCGCCAGCAGCTTCAGGAGGGACACTGAAGCTTTCTTT; J gene: TRBJ1-1; D gene: -; clone size: -; V gene: TRBV5-1
CDR3 protein: CARYRGRTSNYGYTF; CDR3 DNA: TGTGCCAGATACAGGGGGCGTACCTCTAACTATGGCTACACCTTC; J gene: TRBJ1-2; D gene: TRBD1; clone size: -; V gene: TRBV3-1/TRBV3-2
CDR3 protein: CASRNWLAGHEQYF; CDR3 DNA: TGTGCCAGCAGAAACTGGCTAGCGGGCCACGAGCAGTACTTC; J gene: TRBJ2-7; D gene: TRBD2; clone size: -; V gene: TRBV2
CDR3 protein: CASSLVAGPATGELFF; CDR3 DNA: TGCGCCAGCAGCTTGGTGGCAGGTCCTGCCACCGGGGAGCTGTTTTTT; J gene: TRBJ2-2; D gene: -; clone size: once; V gene: TRBV5-1
CDR3 protein: CASSLLRSSSEQYF; CDR3 DNA: TGTGCCAGCAGCTTGTTGCGGTCTTCAAGCGAGCAGTACTTC; J gene: TRBJ2-7; D gene: -; clone size: -; V gene: TRBV5-5
CDR3 protein: CAWSPGLAESTDTQYF; CDR3 DNA: TGTGCCTGGAGTCCAGGACTAGCGGAAAGCACAGATACGCAGTATTTT; J gene: TRBJ2-3; D gene: TRBD2; clone size: -; V gene: TRBV30
CDR3 protein: CASAAASGDYNEQFF; CDR3 DNA: TGTGCTAGTGCCGCGGCTAGCGGCGACTACAATGAGCAGTTCTTC; J gene: TRBJ2-1; D gene: TRBD2; clone size: -; V gene: TRBV12-5
CDR3 protein: CASSSQGGVSSYEQYF; CDR3 DNA: TGTGCCAGCAGCTCCCAGGGAGGTGTTAGCTCCTACGAGCAGTACTTC; J gene: TRBJ2-7; D gene: -; clone size: few; V gene: TRBV7-9
CDR3 protein: CASSLTSGSGAIGELFF; CDR3 DNA: TGTGCCAGCAGTTTGACTAGCGGGAGTGGGGCGATAGGGGAGCTGTTTTTT; J gene: TRBJ2-2; D gene: TRBD2; clone size: few; V gene: TRBV27
CDR3 protein: CASSLSGGGTGELFF; CDR3 DNA: TGTGCCAGCAGCTTAAGCGGGGGGGGCACCGGGGAGCTGTTTTTT; J gene: TRBJ2-2; D gene: TRBD2; clone size: -; V gene: TRBV7-2
CDR3 protein: CAITGGNEQFF; CDR3 DNA: TGTGCCATTACAGGGGGCAATGAGCAGTTCTTC; J gene: TRBJ2-1; D gene: TRBD1; clone size: -; V gene: TRBV28
CDR3 protein: CAVRQRFLYGYTF; CDR3 DNA: TGTGCCGTTCGACAGAGGTTCCTTTATGGCTACACCTTC; J gene: TRBJ1-2; D gene: -; clone size: -; V gene: TRBV12-3/TRBV12-4
CDR3 protein: CASGKPGQEAPRDTGELFF; CDR3 DNA: TGTGCCAGCGGGAAGCCGGGACAAGAGGCGCCAAGGGACACCGGGGAGCTGTTTTTT; J gene: TRBJ2-2; D gene: -; clone size: -; V gene: TRBV3-1/TRBV3-2
CDR3 protein: CASSVGGHTIYF; CDR3 DNA: TGTGCCAGCAGCGTAGGAGGTCATACCATATATTTT; J gene: TRBJ1-3; D gene: -; clone size: few; V gene: TRBV9
CDR3 protein: CAWSLSSGYNEQFF; CDR3 DNA: TGTGCTTGGAGTCTCTCGAGCGGGTACAATGAGCAGTTCTTC; J gene: TRBJ2-1; D gene: -; clone size: -; V gene: TRBV30
CDR3 protein: CASSVGRELFF; CDR3 DNA: TGTGCCAGCAGCGTTGGCAGGGAGCTGTTTTTT; J gene: TRBJ2-2; D gene: -; clone size: -; V gene: TRBV9
CDR3 protein: CASSLRQAGYTF; CDR3 DNA: TGTGCCAGCAGCCTTAGACAGGCTGGCTACACCTTC; J gene: TRBJ1-2; D gene: -; clone size: -; V gene: TRBV16
CDR3 protein: CSTTRTAEAFF; CDR3 DNA: TGCAGTACCACTCGGACAGCCGAAGCTTTCTTT; J gene: TRBJ1-1; D gene: -; clone size: -; V gene: TRBV20-1
CDR3 protein: CASSQATRGSLGAFF; CDR3 DNA: TGCGCCAGCAGCCAAGCGACGCGGGGGAGCCTCGGAGCTTTCTTT; J gene: TRBJ1-1; D gene: -; clone size: few; V gene: TRBV4-1
CDR3 protein: CASSILDRVNEQFF; CDR3 DNA: TGCGCCAGCAGCATACTGGACAGGGTCAATGAGCAGTTCTTC; J gene: TRBJ2-1; D gene: TRBD1; clone size: -; V gene: TRBV5-1
CDR3 protein: CASSQADMYQETQYF; CDR3 DNA: TGCGCCAGCAGCCAGGCCGACATGTACCAAGAGACCCAGTACTTC; J gene: TRBJ2-5; D gene: -; clone size: -; V gene: TRBV4-1
CDR3 protein: CASSKGQYSNQPQHF; CDR3 DNA: TGTGCCAGCAGCAAAGGACAGTATAGCAATCAGCCCCAGCATTTT; J gene: TRBJ1-5; D gene: -; clone size: -; V gene: TRBV21-1
CDR3 protein: CASSPESAVKGNGQFF; CDR3 DNA: TGTGCCAGCAGCCCAGAGTCAGCGGTGAAAGGGAATGGGCAGTTCTTC; J gene: TRBJ2-1; D gene: -; clone size: -; V gene: TRBV9
CDR3 protein: CASSVDPGRASGYTF; CDR3 DNA: TGTGCCAGCAGCGTGGACCCTGGGAGGGCCAGTGGCTACACCTTC; J gene: TRBJ1-2; D gene: -; clone size: -; V gene: TRBV9
CDR3 protein: CASSPSGGIETQYF; CDR3 DNA: TGTGCCAGCAGCCCGTCGGGGGGTATAGAGACCCAGTACTTC; J gene: TRBJ2-5; D gene: TRBD2; clone size: -; V gene: TRBV3-1/TRBV3-2
CDR3 protein: CASRTGNRDNEQFF; CDR3 DNA: TGTGCCAGTAGGACAGGGAATCGGGACAATGAGCAGTTCTTC; J gene: TRBJ2-1; D gene: TRBD1; clone size: -; V gene: TRBV19
CDR3 protein: CASSSLFFYEQYF; CDR3 DNA: TGTGCCAGCAGCTCCCTTTTTTTTTACGAGCAGTACTTC; J gene: TRBJ2-7; D gene: -; clone size: -; V gene: TRBV7-8
CDR3 protein: CASSKGDGLNEKLFF; CDR3 DNA: TGTGCCAGCAGCAAGGGGGACGGACTTAATGAAAAACTGTTTTTT; J gene: TRBJ1-4; D gene: -; clone size: once; V gene: TRBV7-8